These 30 T cell receptor beta chains were sequenced from one sample in a study of cytomegalovirus exposure and HLA in healthy donors. This PCR relied on a set of 60 Vbeta primers and 13 Jbeta primers. Only in-frame clones appear in the TCRdb table, and some are missing; sequencing was by immunoSEQ multiplex PCR. In the table there are 130,000 to 150,000 clones, around 75% of which are singletons. The specimen was PBMCs. These TCRs come from a female donor in good health and CMV-seronegative.

This chain links TRBV5-6 with TRBJ2-7, with 8 bases fitting TRBD1. CDR3 length: 14 amino acids. Germline CDR1 is SGHDT and CDR2 is YYEEEE. V gave up 3 bases and J gave up 5 bases; unmatched junction bases: 7. CDR3 protein: CASSSTGGRDEQYF. In DNA form, the CDR3 reads TGTGCCAGCAGCTCTACAGGGGGACGCGACGAGCAGTACTTC. Supplemented by reference TRBV5-6 and TRBJ2-7, the full variable domain reads DAGVTQSPTHLIKTRGQQVTLRCSPKSGHDTVSWYQQALGQGPQFIFQYYEEEERQRGNFPDRFSGHQFPNYSSELNVNALLLGDSALYLCASSSTGGRDEQYFGPGTRLTVT.

V gene TRBV5-1 combines with J gene TRBJ1-1, with TRBD1 identical over 11 bases. The germline V gene has CDR1 SGHRS and CDR2 YFSETQ. Trimming at V came to 4 bases and at J to 7 bases, leaving 6 bases not matched to a gene. This CDR3 contains 14 residues. The CDR3 DNA reads as TGCGCCAGCAGCAAACCGGGACAGGGGGGTGAAGCTTTCTTT. Its protein is CASSKPGQGGEAFF.

The chain has TRBV14 and TRBJ1-1; D not certain. This CDR3 region has 13 residues. CDR1 and CDR2 (germline): SGHDN, FVKESK. Trimming left V 1 base short and J 0 bases short, with 3 bases between. CDR3 amino acids: CASSQGVNTEAFF. Written as DNA, the CDR3 is TGTGCCAGCAGCCAAGGAGTGAACACTGAAGCTTTCTTT.

This chain uses TRBV18 with TRBJ1-4; 9 bases are a match to TRBD1. After removal of 5 bases from V and 4 bases from J, the junction contained 5 bases not matched to a gene. Germline V gene data show CDR1 as KGHSH and CDR2 as LQKENI. The CDR3 contains 15 residues. The CDR3 sequence: CASSVSGQGNEKLFF. CDR3 in DNA: TGTGCCAGCTCAGTCTCGGGACAGGGTAATGAAAAACTGTTTTTT. Filled out from reference TRBV18 and TRBJ1-4, the complete variable domain reads NAGVMQNPRHLVRRRGQEARLRCSPMKGHSHVYWYRQLPEEGLKFMVYLQKENIIDESGMPKERFSAEFPKEGPSILRIQQVVRGDSAAYFCASSVSGQGNEKLFFGSGTQLSVL.

The chain recombines TRBV5-4 with TRBJ1-4, with D tentatively TRBD1 (5 bases). The germline V gene encodes CDR1 SGHNT and CDR2 YYREEE (reference sequence). This CDR3 has 15 amino acids. V lost 6 bases, J lost 6 bases, and 18 bases lay in between. CDR3 coding DNA: TGTGCCAGCAAAAGGGATGGGGCCCGGCATGAAAAACTGTTTTTT. This translates into CASKRDGARHEKLFF.

This clone was found a few times. The chain has TRBV9 and TRBJ2-3; 9 bases are a match to TRBD2. Per the germline V gene, CDR1 is SGDLS and CDR2 is YYNGEE. The CDR3 totals 16 residues. V lost 2 bases and J lost 3; bases outside the gene matches: 7. The CDR3 region is CASSVAGGRGTDTQYF. CDR3 in DNA: TGTGCCAGCAGCGTTGCGGGAGGGAGGGGGACAGATACGCAGTATTTT.

The genes are TRBV7-8 and TRBJ2-3; 7 positions match TRBD1. V lost 0 bases to trimming and J lost 1 base; unmatched junction nucleotides: 7. The germline V gene has CDR1 SGHVS and CDR2 FQNEAQ. The CDR3 runs to 17 residues. The CDR3 DNA reads TGTGCCAGCAGCTTAGCGGACAGGAAAGCCCGCACAGATACGCAGTATTTT. This encodes CASSLADRKARTDTQYF.

There are a few counts of this clone. The V and J genes are TRBV27 and TRBJ1-1, with 8 bases matching TRBD1. The V gene's germline CDR1 is MNHEY and CDR2 SMNVEV (reference sequence). V dropped 5 bases and J dropped 3; count of bases not matched to a gene: 11. The CDR3 loop spans 16 amino acids. CDR3 in amino acids: CASSINRGGVYTEAFF. CDR3 sequence (DNA): TGTGCCAGCAGTATCAACAGGGGGGGCGTGTACACTGAAGCTTTCTTT.

The chain carries TRBV5-6 and TRBJ2-6; D is ambiguous. CDR3 size: 15 residues. With 0 bases removed from V and 3 bases from J, the gap between germline ends came to 7 bases. Germline CDR1 SGHDT, CDR2 YYEEEE. The CDR3 nucleotides read TGTGCCAGCAGCTTGGATCTAGGTGGGGCCAACGTCCTGACTTTC. Translating gives CASSLDLGGANVLTF.

J is TRBJ1-2 and V is TRBV5-6, with 7 nucleotides matching TRBD1. The CDR3 loop spans 14 amino acids. The germline CDR1 and CDR2 sequences are SGHDT and YYEEEE. The V and J ends lost 6 bases and 7 bases, in that order; junction bases with no gene match: 12. Written as DNA, the CDR3 is TGTGCCAGCACCATGACAGGGAACATTTTTGGCTACACCTTC. Translated: CASTMTGNIFGYTF.

This clone was recorded only once. This chain connects TRBV5-4 to TRBJ1-2; 7 bases align to TRBD1. V gave up 4 bases and J gave up 3 bases; unmatched junction bases: 6. Germline CDR1 reads SGHNT; CDR2 reads YYREEE (reference sequence). This CDR3 has 14 amino acids. The DNA of the CDR3 is TGTGCCAGCAGCGAACCTACAGGGGACTATGGCTACACCTTC. As protein: CASSEPTGDYGYTF.

The V and J genes are TRBV28 and TRBJ1-2, with D uncertain. Germline loops: CDR1 MDHEN, CDR2 SYDVKM. V was clipped by 1 base and J by 5 bases, with 11 bases between them. This CDR3 has 14 residues. The chain's CDR3 is CASSLLQAEYGYTF. Written as DNA, the CDR3 is TGTGCCAGCAGTTTATTGCAGGCAGAGTATGGCTACACCTTC.

In its sample, this clone was seen a few times. The chain links TRBV10-3 to TRBJ1-5; D is uncertain. The CDR3 is 15 amino acids. The germline V and J ends were trimmed by 3 bases and 0 bases, with 9 bases remaining between them. The germline CDR1 and CDR2 sequences are ENHRY and SYGVKD. DNA for the CDR3: TGTGCCATCAGTGAAGTGACGGGTAGCAATCAGCCCCAGCATTTT. Encoded protein: CAISEVTGSNQPQHF.

CDR3 sequence reads: CASRAPGQGDGYTF. The CDR3 DNA follows: TGCGCCAGCAGAGCTCCGGGACAGGGCGATGGCTACACCTTC. V gene TRBV5-1 combines with J gene TRBJ1-2; 9 nucleotides align to TRBD1. The CDR3 extends over 14 amino acids. J lost 6 bases, V lost 5 bases, and 8 bases had no gene match. The germline V gene encodes CDR1 SGHRS and CDR2 YFSETQ.

The chain recombines TRBV7-9 with TRBJ2-1, with TRBD1 matching 8 bases. The junction had 6 bases not matched to a gene; V was cut back by 5 bases and J by 3 bases. The CDR3 length is 15 residues. CDR1 SEHNR and CDR2 FQNEAQ come from the germline V gene (reference sequence). The CDR3 DNA is TGTGCCAGCAGCCTGCGACAGGGGTTCTACAATGAGCAGTTCTTC. This encodes CASSLRQGFYNEQFF.

The gene calls are TRBV7-2 and TRBJ2-2, with 7 bases aligning to TRBD2. The length of the CDR3 is 16 residues. Germline CDR1 reads SGHTA; CDR2 reads FQGNSA. The trim removed 5 bases at V and 4 bases at J, leaving 10 bases unmatched. The CDR3 bases are TGTGCCAGCAGCCTCCGCCGGACTAGTCTCACCGGGGAGCTGTTTTTT. Its protein is CASSLRRTSLTGELFF.

About this clone: Other DNA sequences from this sample encode an identical CDR3 as well. The chain links TRBV29-1 to TRBJ2-7, with TRBD2 as a possible D gene (5 bases). The CDR3 extends over 11 amino acids. Trimming stripped 3 bases from V and 5 bases from J, with 8 bases between. Germline V lookup: CDR1 SQVTM, CDR2 ANQGSEA. The CDR3 protein is CSVESGNEQYF. The DNA of the CDR3 is TGCAGCGTTGAGTCCGGGAACGAGCAGTACTTC.

The chain links TRBV19 to TRBJ1-5; D remains unclear. Deletions cut 9 bases from V and 0 bases from J, with 9 bases between. The CDR3 extends over 13 amino acids. Germline CDR1 and CDR2: LNHDA and SQIVND (reference sequence). This CDR3 reads CASLPHSNQPQHF. The CDR3 nucleotides are TGTGCCAGCCTACCTCATAGCAATCAGCCCCAGCATTTT. The full variable domain, in which reference TRBV19 and TRBJ1-5 provide the parts outside the CDR3, is DGGITQSPKYLFRKEGQNVTLSCEQNLNHDAMYWYRQDPGQGLRLIYYSQIVNDFQKGDIAEGYSVSREKKESFPLTVTSAQKNPTAFYLCASLPHSNQPQHFGDGTRLSIL.

This clone was seen once. V is TRBV9 and J is TRBJ2-1, with D possibly being TRBD1 (6 bases). Trimming shortened V by 0 bases and J by 6 bases, and 16 bases separated the two germline ends. Germline V CDR1 and CDR2: SGDLS, YYNGEE. The CDR3 has 16 amino acids. The CDR3 loop reads CASSVAPQGPFNEQFF. DNA of the CDR3: TGTGCCAGCAGCGTAGCCCCACAGGGTCCATTCAATGAGCAGTTCTTC.

This chain joins TRBV10-3 and TRBJ2-3, with D maybe TRBD2 (5 bases). The CDR3 has 13 residues. The germline gives CDR1 ENHRY, CDR2 SYGVKD. The ends were cut back, 6 bases at V and 0 bases at J, with 7 bases in the middle. In DNA form, the CDR3 reads TGTGCCATCAGACTAGGGAGCACAGATACGCAGTATTTT. This codes for CAIRLGSTDTQYF.

V usage is TRBV7-3 and J usage is TRBJ2-5; perhaps TRBD2 as D (5 bases). V lost 5 bases to trimming and J lost 4 bases, with 11 bases between them. This CDR3 is built from 13 residues. Germline values: CDR1 SGHTA, CDR2 FQGTGA. CDR3 DNA: TGTGCCAGCAGCAAAACTAGATTAGAGACCCAGTACTTC. This encodes CASSKTRLETQYF.

The J gene is TRBJ2-1, the V gene TRBV5-1; 8 bases match TRBD2. From germline, CDR1 is SGHRS and CDR2 YFSETQ. J lost 5 bases, V lost 0 bases, and 4 bases had no gene match. The CDR3 spans 15 residues. DNA for the CDR3: TGCGCCAGCAGCTTGGATAGCGGGGCCAACAATGAGCAGTTCTTC. This translates into CASSLDSGANNEQFF.

CDR3 nucleotide sequence: TGTGCCAGCAGCTCCATAGCGGAACGAACAGATACGCAGTATTTT. Protein: CASSSIAERTDTQYF. The chain links TRBV7-3 to TRBJ2-3; tentative D call: TRBD2 (6 bases). With 4 bases removed from V and 3 bases from J, the gap between germline ends came to 14 bases. The germline V gene has CDR1 SGHTA and CDR2 FQGTGA. The CDR3 has 15 amino acids.

The chain recombines TRBV28 with TRBJ2-5; 9 bases line up with TRBD2. V lost 6 bases, J lost 5 bases, and 4 bases stayed unmatched. Germline V gene sequence: CDR1 MDHEN, CDR2 SYDVKM. The CDR3 has 13 amino acids. CDR3 nucleotides: TGTGCCAGCAGGGATGGACTAGCGGAGACCCAGTACTTC. It yields the protein CASRDGLAETQYF.

The V call is TRBV11-3, the J call TRBJ1-1, with D possibly being TRBD1 (6 bases). The length of the CDR3 is 13 residues. The germline V gene encodes CDR1 SGHNT and CDR2 YENEEA. The ends were cut back, 5 bases at V and 11 bases at J, with 18 bases in the middle. The CDR3 is CASSPRTAPGAFF. For the CDR3, the DNA is TGTGCCAGCAGCCCCCGGACAGCTCCAGGGGCTTTCTTT.

The chain joins TRBV27 to TRBJ2-3; no firm D call. Trimming took 1 base from V and 4 from J, leaving 6 bases between them. This CDR3 comprises 13 residues. Germline lookup yields CDR1 MNHEY and CDR2 SMNVEV (reference sequence). The CDR3 coding sequence is TGTGCCAGCAGTTTATTGACTCCAGATACGCAGTATTTT. Protein product: CASSLLTPDTQYF.

The chain couples TRBV6-4 to TRBJ2-2, with 8 bases aligning to TRBD2. Per germline, CDR1 MRHNA and CDR2 SNTAGT. The V segment lost 0 bases and the J segment 6 bases; nucleotides outside the gene matches: 0. This CDR3 region has 14 residues. DNA for the CDR3: TGTGCCAGCAGTGACTCAGCGGGGGCCGGGGAGCTGTTTTTT. It yields the protein CASSDSAGAGELFF.

The chain carries TRBV29-1 and TRBJ2-5; the D is unclear. The CDR3 runs to 12 residues. V was shortened by 7 bases and J by 4 bases, with 13 bases between the two germline ends. Germline CDR1 SQVTM, CDR2 ANQGSEA. The DNA of the CDR3 is TGCAGCGGGTTTGAGGCTGGAGAGACCCAGTACTTC. This codes for CSGFEAGETQYF.

The chain employs TRBV7-3 and TRBJ2-7, with D perhaps matching TRBD2 (6 bases). V lost 2 bases and J 1 base, leaving 12 bases between the germline ends. Germline CDR1 SGHTA, CDR2 FQGTGA. This CDR3 spans 15 amino acids. DNA for the CDR3: TGTGCCAGCAGCTTAGGTCGGGGGAGATCCTACGAGCAGTACTTC. Translated: CASSLGRGRSYEQYF.

This clone appeared a single time. The rearrangement links TRBV6-5 to TRBJ2-2; tentative D call: TRBD1 (5 bases). The CDR3 is 13 residues long. V lost 2 bases, J lost 9 bases, and 10 bases lay in between. Germline V gene lookup returns CDR1 MNHEY and CDR2 SVGAGI. The CDR3 nucleotides are TGTGCCAGCAGTTACCTGGGGCGCAGGGAGCTGTTTTTT. Its protein is CASSYLGRRELFF.